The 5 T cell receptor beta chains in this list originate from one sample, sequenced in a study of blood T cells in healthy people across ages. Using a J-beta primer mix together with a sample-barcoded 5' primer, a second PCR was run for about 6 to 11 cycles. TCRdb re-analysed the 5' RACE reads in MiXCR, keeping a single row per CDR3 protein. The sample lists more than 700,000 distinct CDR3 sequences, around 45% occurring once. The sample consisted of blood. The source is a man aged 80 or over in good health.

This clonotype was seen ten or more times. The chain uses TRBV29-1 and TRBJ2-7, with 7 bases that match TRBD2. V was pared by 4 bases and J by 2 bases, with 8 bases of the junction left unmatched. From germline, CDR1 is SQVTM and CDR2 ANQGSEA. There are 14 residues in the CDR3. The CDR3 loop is CSVVHSGSTYEQYF. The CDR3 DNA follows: TGCAGCGTTGTGCATAGCGGGTCAACCTACGAGCAGTACTTC.

The CDR3 is CSVESGGAETQYF. The CDR3 DNA reads TGCAGCGTCGAATCAGGGGGGGCGGAGACCCAGTACTTC. The chain is built from TRBV29-1 and TRBJ2-5; D might be TRBD1 or TRBD2, each matching 7 bases. The V end lost 6 bases, the J end lost 5 bases, and 16 bases lay between the germline ends. This CDR3 is built from 13 residues. CDR1 is SQVTM, CDR2 ANQGSEA, per germline.

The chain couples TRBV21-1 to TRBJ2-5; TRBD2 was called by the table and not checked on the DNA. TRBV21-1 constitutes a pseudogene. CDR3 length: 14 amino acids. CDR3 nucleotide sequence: TGTGCCAGCAGCGAAACTAGCGATTCGGAGACCCAGTACTTC. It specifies CASSETSDSETQYF.

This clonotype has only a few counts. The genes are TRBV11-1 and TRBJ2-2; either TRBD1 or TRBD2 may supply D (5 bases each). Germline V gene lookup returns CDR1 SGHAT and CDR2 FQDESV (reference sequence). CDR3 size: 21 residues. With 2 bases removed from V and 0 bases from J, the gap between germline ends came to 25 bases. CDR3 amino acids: CASSLNPLREPGRPNTGELFF. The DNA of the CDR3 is TGTGCCAGCAGCTTAAATCCCCTCAGAGAACCGGGACGACCGAACACCGGGGAGCTGTTTTTT.

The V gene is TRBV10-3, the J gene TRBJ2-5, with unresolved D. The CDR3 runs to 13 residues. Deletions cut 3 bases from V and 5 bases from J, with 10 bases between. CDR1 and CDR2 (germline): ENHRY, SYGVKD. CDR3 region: CAISDGVGETQYF. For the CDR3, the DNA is TGTGCCATCAGTGATGGGGTTGGGGAGACCCAGTACTTC.